The clone carrying this T cell receptor beta chain was counted ten times or more. The antigen is not known. TCRdb reprocessed the RACE reads with MiXCR, giving one entry per CDR3 protein. Of approximately 400,000 distinct CDR3 sequences in the sample, nearly 5% were seen once. The sample belongs to a study of human T cells and chemical hapten exposure. Study results and limitations: Donors' alopecia may make their immune response differ from healthy people's.

Germline trimming cut 8 bases from V and 2 bases from J; bases unmatched to any gene: 10. Germline loops: CDR1 MNHEY, CDR2 SMNVEV (reference sequence). The CDR3 loop spans 17 amino acids. Time point: patch test 1, 2 weeks after DPC sensitization. Treatment described: therapeutic diphenylcyclopropenone sensitization with weekly scalp DPC. Alopecia patients deemed DPC-suitable, aged 18 to 70, excluding pregnancy. This chain connects TRBV27 to TRBJ2-3, with 13 bases that match TRBD2. Sequenced here: whole blood, sampled in connection with sensitization to the hapten diphenylcyclopropenone (DPC). This sequence originates from a woman between 50 and 59 years old with alopecia areata. Some clones in this sample may be carry-over from other donors' samples. Written as DNA, the CDR3 is TGTGCCAGCGCCTTAACGGGACTAGCGGGGCTCACAGATACGCAGTATTTT. Residues: CASALTGLAGLTDTQYF.